Sequencing of this TCR beta chain was carried out in a study of response to subunit inactivated influenza vaccine. With V trimmed by 0 bases and J by 4 bases, 6 bases remained unmatched. Per germline, CDR1 SGHRS and CDR2 YFSETQ. This CDR3 region has 15 residues. TCRdb re-called the RT-PCR reads with MiXCR, one entry per CDR3 protein. The data hold about 830,000 distinct CDR3 sequences, with about 18% observed a single time. The chain links TRBV5-1 to TRBJ2-5; 7 bases match TRBD1. The TCR originated in a man aged 45-65 years who received an inactivated influenza vaccine. The sequenced sample was PBMCs from blood, obtained about 5 days after vaccination. The CDR3 DNA is TGCGCCAGCAGCTTGGCGGGCAGGGGGTCAGAGACCCAGTACTTC. The encoded protein is CASSLAGRGSETQYF. The full variable domain, rest sourced from reference TRBV5-1 and TRBJ2-5, is KAGVTQTPRYLIKTRGQQVTLSCSPISGHRSVSWYQQTPGQGLQFLFEYFSETQRNKGNFPGRFSGRQFSNSRSEMNVSTLELGDSALYLCASSLAGRGSETQYFGPGTRLLVL.